This T cell receptor beta chain was sequenced for a study of blood T cell repertoires in COVID-19. On the study more broadly: Acute and convalescent COVID-19 specimens originated in the United States, Italy and Spain. The analysed material was cDNA or gDNA that came from T cells, B-cell-depleted T cells, or PBMCs.

The authors' processing: Reference gene primer amplification yielded estimated nucleated cell counts. Clones were read by immunoSEQ multiplex PCR, and TCRdb kept only the in-frame ones, dropping some. The V and J calls and the clone size are those of that table, but D and trimming were determined from the DNA. The sample holds some 180,000 clones, about four fifths seen once. V lost 4 bases, J lost 1 base, and 17 bases lay in between. The CDR3 sequence is 16 residues long. The V gene's germline CDR1 is LNHDA and CDR2 SQIVND (reference sequence). Sequenced sample: peripheral blood. The chain has TRBV19 and TRBJ2-7; tentatively, D is TRBD2 (7 bases). The clonotype was recovered from a human donor in a cohort sampled during active COVID-19. The CDR3 DNA follows: TGTGCCAGTAGTAGGAGCGGGACATCCCCTTCCTACGAGCAGTACTTC. Amino acids: CASSRSGTSPSYEQYF.